The source of this T cell receptor (beta chain) is a study of T cell changes during pregnancy in multiple sclerosis. The CDR3 totals 15 residues. The V gene end was trimmed by 2 bases and the J gene end by 2 bases; junction bases not matched to a gene: 2. Germline V gives CDR1 SEHNR, CDR2 FQNEAQ (reference sequence). The assay was immunoSEQ multiplex PCR, and TCRdb's table has in-frame clones only and misses some. This sample has about 25,000 clones, with 90% found just once. The chain is built from TRBV7-9 and TRBJ2-3, with TRBD2 matching 9 bases. This clonotype was obtained from a female donor in good health, enrolled as a control in a pregnancy study. Sequenced material: CD8+ T cells from peripheral blood mononuclear cells, taken in the third trimester of pregnancy. In DNA form, the CDR3 reads TGTGCCAGCAGCTTAACTAGCGGGCTCACAGATACGCAGTATTTT. Translation gives CASSLTSGLTDTQYF. The full variable domain, completed using reference TRBV7-9 and TRBJ2-3, is DTGVSQNPRHKITKRGQNVTFRCDPISEHNRLYWYRQTLGQGPEFLTYFQNEAQLEKSRLLSDRFSAERPKGSFSTLEIQRTEQGDSAMYLCASSLTSGLTDTQYFGPGTRLTVL.